This T cell receptor beta chain was obtained from a study of shared clonotypes between healthy human individuals. As to this clone: The antigen is undetermined.

Study-wide findings and caveats: Across subsets, estimated richness was generally greater for naive than for memory populations. Large sequencing depth failed to make sorted-subset sequencing complete, rarefaction showed. Limitation of the genetic and exposure-history diversity represented came from the few donors.

Germline V gene sequence: CDR1 GTSNPN, CDR2 SVGIG (reference sequence). Trimming left V 5 bases short and J 2 bases short, with 13 bases between. This CDR3 is built from 13 residues. Profiling relied on immunoSEQ multiplex PCR, and the TCRdb table lists in-frame clones only, not all of them. The sample carries roughly 2.2 million clones, more than 80% recorded once. Source material: naive CD4+ T cells from PBMCs. Subset described: CD45RA+ positively selected. The TCR sequence derives from a man between 18 and 29 years old in good health. Some clones in this sample may be carry-over from other donors' samples. The chain employs TRBV30 and TRBJ2-7; D unresolved. The CDR3 loop reads CAWAKNGPYEQYF. In DNA, the CDR3 is TGTGCCTGGGCAAAAAACGGACCCTACGAGCAGTACTTC.